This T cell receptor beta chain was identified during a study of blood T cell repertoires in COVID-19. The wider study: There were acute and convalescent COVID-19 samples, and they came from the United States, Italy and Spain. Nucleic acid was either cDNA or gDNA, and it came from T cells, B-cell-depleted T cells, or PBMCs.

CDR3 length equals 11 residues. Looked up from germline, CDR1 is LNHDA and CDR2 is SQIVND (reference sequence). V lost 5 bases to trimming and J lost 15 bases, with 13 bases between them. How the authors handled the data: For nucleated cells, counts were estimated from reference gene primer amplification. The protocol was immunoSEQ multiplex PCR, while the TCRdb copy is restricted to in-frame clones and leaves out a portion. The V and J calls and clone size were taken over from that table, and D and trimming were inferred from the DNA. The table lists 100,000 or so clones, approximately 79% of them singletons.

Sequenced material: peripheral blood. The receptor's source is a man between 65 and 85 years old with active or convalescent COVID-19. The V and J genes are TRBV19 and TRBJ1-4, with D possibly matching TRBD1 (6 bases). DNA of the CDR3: TGTGCCAGTAGTTCCAGGGACAATTTGTTTTTT. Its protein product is CASSSRDNLFF.